This TCR beta chain was profiled in a study of shared clonotypes between healthy human individuals. The method was immunoSEQ multiplex PCR; TCRdb's version includes in-frame clones alone and lacks a portion of them. Of 400,000 to 550,000 clones listed, 79% are singletons. The material sequenced was PBMCs. The TCR was taken from a woman between 40 and 50 years old in good health. Some clones in this sample may be carry-over from other donors' samples.

The CDR3 spells CASSPYTGSAYEQYF. The CDR3, as DNA: TGTGCCAGCAGCCCATACACAGGAAGCGCCTACGAGCAGTACTTC. The genes are TRBV4-2 and TRBJ2-7; possible D gene TRBD1, 5 bases. Germline V gene sequence: CDR1 LGHNA, CDR2 YNFKEQ. The CDR3 has 15 amino acids. V lost 4 bases, J lost 2 bases, and 15 bases lay in between.